These 9 T cell receptor beta chains originate from one sample sequenced in a study of technical replicates of blood from several donors. Assay: immunoSEQ multiplex PCR; the TCRdb copy retains only in-frame clones and omits some. The sample includes about 12,000 clones, around 93% of them seen just once. Sequencing used PBMCs. These receptors were collected from a human donor in good health.

This clone was observed once. The chain is built from TRBV2 and TRBJ1-5, with 11 bases lining up with TRBD1. This CDR3 comprises 13 residues. Germline V gene lookup returns CDR1 SNHLY and CDR2 FYNNEI. Trimming at V came to 9 bases and at J to 4 bases, leaving 2 bases not matched to a gene. The CDR3 is CARGTGGNQPQHF. Here the CDR3 DNA reads TGTGCCAGGGGGACAGGGGGAAATCAGCCCCAGCATTTT.

The chain couples TRBV7-3 to TRBJ2-7; 11 nucleotides line up with TRBD2. The germline V gene has CDR1 SGHTA and CDR2 FQGTGA. The CDR3 is 16 residues long. Unmatched junction bases numbered 11, after V lost 5 bases and J lost 5 bases. The DNA of the CDR3 is TGTGCCAGCAGCATGGCCCCTAGCGGGAGGATAAACGAGCAGTACTTC. Residues: CASSMAPSGRINEQYF.

CDR3 DNA sequence: TGTGCCAGCTACGATGAGACAGGGGGGCAAAAACAGCCCCAGCATTTT. Translating gives CASYDETGGQKQPQHF. The V and J genes are TRBV5-8 and TRBJ1-5, with 9 bases matching TRBD1. V was clipped by 7 bases and J by 7 bases; unmatched bases: 15. Germline V gives CDR1 SGHTS, CDR2 YDEGEE. This CDR3 is 16 amino acids long.

The chain uses TRBV7-2 and TRBJ1-2; D remains ambiguous. Trimming cost V 3 bases and J 8 bases, with 22 bases left between them. The CDR3 runs to 16 residues. Germline V gene lookup returns CDR1 SGHTA and CDR2 FQGNSA. The DNA for the CDR3 is TGTGCCAGCAGCTTCGCTGGTACCCTGGGAGATTCCGGCTACACCTTC. This codes for CASSFAGTLGDSGYTF.

The chain joins TRBV2 to TRBJ1-5; D gene unclear. CDR3 length: 13 residues. The V end was cut by 4 bases, the J end by 4 bases, with 8 bases between. CDR1 and CDR2 (germline): SNHLY, FYNNEI. Here the CDR3 reads CASSVAGNQPQHF. CDR3 nucleotides: TGTGCCAGCAGTGTGGCGGGGAATCAGCCCCAGCATTTT.

The chain employs TRBV28 and TRBJ1-3, with D tentatively TRBD1 (6 bases). V lost 6 bases, J lost 0 bases, and 21 bases lay in between. Germline lookup yields CDR1 MDHEN and CDR2 SYDVKM. The CDR3 length is 18 residues. The CDR3 sequence is CASRSGAGVTISGNTIYF. The CDR3 coding sequence is TGTGCCAGCAGGTCAGGGGCAGGGGTTACTATCTCTGGAAACACCATATATTTT.

The chain joins TRBV11-2 to TRBJ1-2, with 8 bases fitting TRBD1. The J segment lost 4 bases and the V segment lost 5 bases, leaving 12 bases of the junction unmatched. The CDR3 spans 16 residues. Germline lookup yields CDR1 SGHAT and CDR2 FQNNGV. CDR3 protein: CASSPRDRSPFYGYTF. DNA for the CDR3: TGTGCCAGCAGCCCCCGGGACAGGTCGCCTTTCTATGGCTACACCTTC.

J is TRBJ1-4 and V is TRBV19, with a possible D match to TRBD1 (5 bases). The length of the CDR3 is 16 residues. Germline V gene data show CDR1 as LNHDA and CDR2 as SQIVND (reference sequence). Trimming shortened V by 6 bases and J by 0 bases, and 14 bases separated the two germline ends. CDR3 residues: CASSYYGGSTNEKLFF. The CDR3 DNA is TGTGCCAGTAGCTACTACGGGGGGTCAACTAATGAAAAACTGTTTTTT. The whole variable domain, filled in from reference TRBV19 and TRBJ1-4, reads DGGITQSPKYLFRKEGQNVTLSCEQNLNHDAMYWYRQDPGQGLRLIYYSQIVNDFQKGDIAEGYSVSREKKESFPLTVTSAQKNPTAFYLCASSYYGGSTNEKLFFGSGTQLSVL.

This rearrangement joins TRBV6-1 to TRBJ2-3, with 9 positions matching TRBD2. Germline V gene lookup returns CDR1 MNHNS and CDR2 SASEGT. The CDR3 is 14 residues long. CDR3 in DNA: TGTGCGGCGCATGGTAGCGGGAGTGGAGATACGCAGTATTTT. It codes for CAAHGSGSGDTQYF.